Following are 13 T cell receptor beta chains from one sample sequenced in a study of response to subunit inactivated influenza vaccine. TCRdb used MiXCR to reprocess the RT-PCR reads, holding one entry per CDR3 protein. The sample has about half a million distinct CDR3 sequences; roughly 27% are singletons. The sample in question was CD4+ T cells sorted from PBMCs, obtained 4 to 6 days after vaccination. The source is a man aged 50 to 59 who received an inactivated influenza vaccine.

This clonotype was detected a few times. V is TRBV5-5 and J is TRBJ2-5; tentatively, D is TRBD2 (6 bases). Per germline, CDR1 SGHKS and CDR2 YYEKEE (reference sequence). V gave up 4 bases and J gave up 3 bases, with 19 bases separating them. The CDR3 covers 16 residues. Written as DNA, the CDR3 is TGTGCCAGCAGCCACAGAGGGCTAGGCGGGAAAGAGACCCAGTACTTC. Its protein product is CASSHRGLGGKETQYF.

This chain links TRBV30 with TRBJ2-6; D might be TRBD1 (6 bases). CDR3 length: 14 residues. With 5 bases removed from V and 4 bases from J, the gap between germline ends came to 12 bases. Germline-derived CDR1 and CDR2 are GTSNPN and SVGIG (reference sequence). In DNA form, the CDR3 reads TGTGCCTGGGGGGGCCCTATGGGGGCCAACGTCCTGACTTTC. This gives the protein CAWGGPMGANVLTF.

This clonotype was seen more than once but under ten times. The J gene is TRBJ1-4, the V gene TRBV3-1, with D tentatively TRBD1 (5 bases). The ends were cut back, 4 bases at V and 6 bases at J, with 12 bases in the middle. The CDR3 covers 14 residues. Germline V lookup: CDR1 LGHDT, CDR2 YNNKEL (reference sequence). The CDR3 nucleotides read TGTGCCAGCAGCCGCGGAGGACAATATGAAAAACTGTTTTTT. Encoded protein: CASSRGGQYEKLFF.

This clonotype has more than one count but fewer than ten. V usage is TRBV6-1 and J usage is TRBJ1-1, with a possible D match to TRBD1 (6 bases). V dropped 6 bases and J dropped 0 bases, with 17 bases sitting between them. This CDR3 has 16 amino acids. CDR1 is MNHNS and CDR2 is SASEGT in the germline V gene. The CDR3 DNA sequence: TGTGCCAGCAGACCCGGACAGCATCTGATGAACACTGAAGCTTTCTTT. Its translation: CASRPGQHLMNTEAFF.

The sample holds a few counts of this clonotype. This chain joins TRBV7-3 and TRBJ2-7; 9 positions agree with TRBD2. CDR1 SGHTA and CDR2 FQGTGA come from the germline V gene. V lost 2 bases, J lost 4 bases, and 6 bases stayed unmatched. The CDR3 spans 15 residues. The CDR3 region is CASSLSASGKYEQYF. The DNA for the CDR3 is TGTGCCAGCAGCTTATCGGCTAGCGGGAAGTACGAGCAGTACTTC.

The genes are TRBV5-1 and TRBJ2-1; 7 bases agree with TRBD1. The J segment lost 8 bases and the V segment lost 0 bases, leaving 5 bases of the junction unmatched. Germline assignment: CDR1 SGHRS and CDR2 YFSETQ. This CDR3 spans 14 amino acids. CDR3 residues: CASSLDLGGYEQFF. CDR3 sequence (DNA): TGCGCCAGCAGCTTGGACCTAGGGGGCTATGAGCAGTTCTTC.

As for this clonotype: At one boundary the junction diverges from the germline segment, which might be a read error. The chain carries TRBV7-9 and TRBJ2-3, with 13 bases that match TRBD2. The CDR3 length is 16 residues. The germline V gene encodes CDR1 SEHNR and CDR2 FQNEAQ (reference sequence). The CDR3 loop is CASSLTSGGAADTRYF. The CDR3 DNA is TGTGCCAGCAGCTTAACTAGCGGGGGGGCCGCAGATACGCGGTATTTT.

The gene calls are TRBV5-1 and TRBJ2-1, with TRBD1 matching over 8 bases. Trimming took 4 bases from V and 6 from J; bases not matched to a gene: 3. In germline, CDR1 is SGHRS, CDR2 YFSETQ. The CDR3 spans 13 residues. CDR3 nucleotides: TGCGCCAGCAGCCACACAGGGGGCAATGAGCAGTTCTTC. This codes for CASSHTGGNEQFF.

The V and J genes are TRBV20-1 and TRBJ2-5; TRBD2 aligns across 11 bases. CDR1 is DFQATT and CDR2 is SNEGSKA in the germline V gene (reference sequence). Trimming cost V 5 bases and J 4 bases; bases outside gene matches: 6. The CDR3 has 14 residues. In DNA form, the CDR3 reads TGCAGTGCTGGGATTACTAGCGGGGGAGAGACCCAGTACTTC. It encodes CSAGITSGGETQYF.

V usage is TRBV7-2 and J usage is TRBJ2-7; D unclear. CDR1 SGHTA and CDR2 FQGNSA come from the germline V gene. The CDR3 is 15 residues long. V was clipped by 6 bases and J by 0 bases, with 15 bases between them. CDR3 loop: CASSTRVLSSYEQYF. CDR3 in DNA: TGTGCCAGCAGTACCCGGGTCCTCAGCTCCTACGAGCAGTACTTC. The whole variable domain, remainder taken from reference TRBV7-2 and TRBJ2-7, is GAGVSQSPSNKVTEKGKDVELRCDPISGHTALYWYRQSLGQGLEFLIYFQGNSAPDKSGLPSDRFSAERTGGSVSTLTIQRTQQEDSAVYLCASSTRVLSSYEQYFGPGTRLTVT.

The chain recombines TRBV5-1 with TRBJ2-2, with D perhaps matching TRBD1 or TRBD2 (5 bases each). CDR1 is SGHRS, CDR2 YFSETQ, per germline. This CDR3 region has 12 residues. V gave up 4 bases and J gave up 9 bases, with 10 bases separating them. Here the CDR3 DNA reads TGCGCCAGCAGCACCGGGACCCGGGAGCTGTTTTTT. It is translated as CASSTGTRELFF.

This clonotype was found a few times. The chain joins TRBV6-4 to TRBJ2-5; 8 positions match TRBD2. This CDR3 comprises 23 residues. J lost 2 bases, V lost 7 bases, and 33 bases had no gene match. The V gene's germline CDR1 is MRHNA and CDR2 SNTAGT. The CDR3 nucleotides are TGTGCCAGCAACCCGCGCGGTGGGGTTACACTACCTACGGGTAGCGGGAATCAAGAGACCCAGTACTTC. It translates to CASNPRGGVTLPTGSGNQETQYF.

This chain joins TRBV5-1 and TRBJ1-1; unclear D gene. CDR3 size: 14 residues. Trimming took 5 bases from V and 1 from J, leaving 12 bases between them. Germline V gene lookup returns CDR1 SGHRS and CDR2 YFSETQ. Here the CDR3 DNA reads TGCGCCAGCAGGGCGAGATACGCGAACACTGAAGCTTTCTTT. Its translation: CASRARYANTEAFF.